This T cell receptor (beta chain) was recovered during a study of graft-versus-host responses after intestinal transplantation. Study-level results: GvH clones were found in recipient marrow; some appeared first in ileum or blood.

To release intraepithelial and lamina propria lymphocytes, the graft tissue was processed. Remarks on this clone: No antigen is known for it.

Per the germline V gene, CDR1 is MNHEY and CDR2 is SMNVEV (reference sequence). Trimming at V came to 6 bases and at J to 1 base, leaving 5 bases not matched to a gene. The CDR3 extends over 14 amino acids. This table comes from immunoSEQ multiplex PCR, and its TCRdb copy is limited to in-frame clones, with some not included. The profile shows several thousand clones, roughly 69% of them singletons. This specimen consisted of ileum tissue, obtained approximately 35 weeks after intestinal transplantation. This receptor was obtained from a human patient who received an intestinal transplant, so some T cells may come from the graft donor. The rearrangement joins TRBV27 to TRBJ1-2; 7 bases are shared with TRBD1. DNA of the CDR3: TGTGCCAGCAGGACAGGGCGGGGTAACTATGGCTACACCTTC. This codes for CASRTGRGNYGYTF.